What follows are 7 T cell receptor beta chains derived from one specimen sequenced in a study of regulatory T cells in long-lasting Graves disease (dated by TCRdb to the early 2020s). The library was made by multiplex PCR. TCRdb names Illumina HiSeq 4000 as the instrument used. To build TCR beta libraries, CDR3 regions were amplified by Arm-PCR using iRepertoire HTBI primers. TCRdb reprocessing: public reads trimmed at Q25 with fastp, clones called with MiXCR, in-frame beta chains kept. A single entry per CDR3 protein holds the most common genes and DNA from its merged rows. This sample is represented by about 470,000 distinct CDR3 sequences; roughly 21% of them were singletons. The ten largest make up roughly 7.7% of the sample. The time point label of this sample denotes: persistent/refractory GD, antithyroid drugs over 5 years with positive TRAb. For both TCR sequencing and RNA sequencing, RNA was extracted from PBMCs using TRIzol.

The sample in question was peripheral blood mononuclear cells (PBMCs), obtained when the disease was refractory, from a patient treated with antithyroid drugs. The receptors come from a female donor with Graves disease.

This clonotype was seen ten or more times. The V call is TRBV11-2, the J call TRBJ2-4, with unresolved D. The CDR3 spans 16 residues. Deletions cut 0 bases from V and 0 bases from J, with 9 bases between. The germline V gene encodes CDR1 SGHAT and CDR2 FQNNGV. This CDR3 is CASSLELRLAKNIQYF. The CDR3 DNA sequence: TGTGCCAGCAGCTTAGAGCTCCGTTTAGCCAAAAACATTCAGTACTTC.

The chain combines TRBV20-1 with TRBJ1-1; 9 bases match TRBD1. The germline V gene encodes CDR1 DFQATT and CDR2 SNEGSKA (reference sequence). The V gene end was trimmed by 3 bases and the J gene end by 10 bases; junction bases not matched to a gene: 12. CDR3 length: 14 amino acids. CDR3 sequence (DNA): TGCAGTGCTAGGCCCCGGGACAGGGACACGTCAGCTTTCTTT. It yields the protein CSARPRDRDTSAFF.

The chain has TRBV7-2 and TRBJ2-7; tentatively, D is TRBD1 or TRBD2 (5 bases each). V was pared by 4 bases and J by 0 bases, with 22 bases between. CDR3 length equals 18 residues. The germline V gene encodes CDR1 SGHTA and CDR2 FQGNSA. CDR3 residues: CASSSAQGGLGSSYEQYF. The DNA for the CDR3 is TGTGCCAGCAGCTCAGCGCAGGGTGGACTTGGAAGCTCCTACGAGCAGTACTTC.

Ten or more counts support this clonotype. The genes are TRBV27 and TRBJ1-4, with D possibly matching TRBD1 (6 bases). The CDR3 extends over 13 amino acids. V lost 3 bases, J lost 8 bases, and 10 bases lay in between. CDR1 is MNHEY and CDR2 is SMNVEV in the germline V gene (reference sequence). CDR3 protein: CASSFAGAEKLFF. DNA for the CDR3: TGTGCCAGCAGTTTTGCAGGGGCGGAAAAACTGTTTTTT. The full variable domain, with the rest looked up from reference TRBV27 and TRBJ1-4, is EAQVTQNPRYLITVTGKKLTVTCSQNMNHEYMSWYRQDPGLGLRQIYYSMNVEVTDKGDVPEGYKVSRKEKRNFPLILESPSPNQTSLYFCASSFAGAEKLFFGSGTQLSVL.

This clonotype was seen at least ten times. The DNA of the CDR3 is TGTGCCAGCAGGGACAGGGGGCTTTCTACTGAAGCTTTCTTT. Protein: CASRDRGLSTEAFF. The rearrangement uses TRBV27 and TRBJ1-1; 11 nucleotides align to TRBD1. The CDR3 contains 14 residues. The germline CDR1 and CDR2 sequences are MNHEY and SMNVEV (reference sequence). With V trimmed by 6 bases and J by 5 bases, 5 bases remained unmatched.

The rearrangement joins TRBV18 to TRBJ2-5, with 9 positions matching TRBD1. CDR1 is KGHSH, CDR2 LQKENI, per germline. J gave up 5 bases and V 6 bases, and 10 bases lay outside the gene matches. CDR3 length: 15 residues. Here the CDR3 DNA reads TGTGCCAGCTCGGACGGACAGGGGAACTGGGAGACCCAGTACTTC. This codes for CASSDGQGNWETQYF.

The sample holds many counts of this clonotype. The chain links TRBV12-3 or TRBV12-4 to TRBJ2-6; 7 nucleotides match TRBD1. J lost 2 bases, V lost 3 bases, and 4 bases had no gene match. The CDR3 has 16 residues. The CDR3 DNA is TGTGCCAGCAGTTTCGCCACAGGGGCTGGGGCCAACGTCCTGACTTTC. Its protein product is CASSFATGAGANVLTF.